This is a list of T cell receptor beta chains from one sample in a study of Tregs in tolerant kidney transplant recipients. TCRdb keeps only in-frame clones here, not all; method: immunoSEQ multiplex PCR. Found here are tens of thousands of clones, less than 95% of them singletons; the top ten hold around 0.67%. Sequenced material: Tregs from blood. Receptors originate from a human donor in good health. Each CDR3 is given with its conserved first and last residue. D genes are given only for firm matches. Where a row states a size, it is once, few, many or the class of an expanded clone; other rows omit it.

CDR3aa: CASSSLTSTDTQYF
CDR3nt: TGTGCCAGCTCATCCTTGACTAGCACAGATACGCAGTATTTT
d_gene: -
v_gene: TRBV18
j_gene: TRBJ2-3
abundance: once

CDR3aa: CASRTLMGTEAFF
CDR3nt: TGTGCCAGCCGGACCCTTATGGGTACTGAAGCTTTCTTT
d_gene: -
v_gene: TRBV2
j_gene: TRBJ1-1
abundance: -

CDR3aa: CASSFTSGSYQETQYF
CDR3nt: TGTGCCAGCAGCTTTACTAGCGGATCGTACCAAGAGACCCAGTACTTC
d_gene: TRBD2
v_gene: TRBV11-2
j_gene: TRBJ2-5
abundance: -

CDR3aa: CASSFASGASYNEQFF
CDR3nt: TGCGCCAGCAGCTTTGCTAGCGGGGCTTCCTACAATGAGCAGTTCTTC
d_gene: TRBD2
v_gene: TRBV5-1
j_gene: TRBJ2-1
abundance: -

CDR3aa: CASSLKTGGGETQYF
CDR3nt: TGTGCCAGCAGCTTGAAAACAGGGGGCGGAGAGACCCAGTACTTC
d_gene: TRBD1
v_gene: TRBV5-6
j_gene: TRBJ2-5
abundance: -

CDR3aa: CASRALGNYNEQFF
CDR3nt: TGTGCCAGCAGGGCGTTAGGGAACTACAATGAGCAGTTCTTC
d_gene: -
v_gene: TRBV6-1
j_gene: TRBJ2-1
abundance: few

CDR3aa: CASSYVAGAGYGYTF
CDR3nt: TGTGCCAGCAGTTACGTCGCAGGGGCGGGCTATGGCTACACCTTC
d_gene: -
v_gene: TRBV6-5
j_gene: TRBJ1-2
abundance: few

CDR3aa: CAWRLSGGYNEQFF
CDR3nt: TGTGCCTGGAGACTAAGCGGGGGCTACAATGAGCAGTTCTTC
d_gene: TRBD2
v_gene: TRBV30
j_gene: TRBJ2-1
abundance: -

CDR3aa: CASSFLTGPPYEQYF
CDR3nt: TGCGCCAGCAGCTTCCTGACAGGACCCCCCTACGAGCAGTACTTC
d_gene: -
v_gene: TRBV5-1
j_gene: TRBJ2-7
abundance: few

CDR3aa: CASSPQGARNQPQHF
CDR3nt: TGTGCCAGCAGCCCACAGGGGGCGCGAAATCAGCCCCAGCATTTT
d_gene: TRBD1
v_gene: TRBV11-2
j_gene: TRBJ1-5
abundance: -

CDR3aa: CASSGEAGYQPQHF
CDR3nt: TGTGCCAGCAGTGGGGAGGCAGGATATCAGCCCCAGCATTTT
d_gene: -
v_gene: TRBV2
j_gene: TRBJ1-5
abundance: -

CDR3aa: CASNGQYSNYGYTF
CDR3nt: TGTGCCAGCAACGGACAGTACTCTAACTATGGCTACACCTTC
d_gene: -
v_gene: TRBV2
j_gene: TRBJ1-2
abundance: -

CDR3aa: CASSPDGQGVLNYGYTF
CDR3nt: TGCGCCAGCAGCCCAGATGGACAGGGGGTATTAAACTATGGCTACACCTTC
d_gene: TRBD1
v_gene: TRBV5-1
j_gene: TRBJ1-2
abundance: -

CDR3aa: CASSGRVGGTEAFF
CDR3nt: TGTGCCAGCAGCGGAAGGGTAGGGGGCACTGAAGCTTTCTTT
d_gene: -
v_gene: TRBV2
j_gene: TRBJ1-1
abundance: -

CDR3aa: CASMGSRILLFTEAFF
CDR3nt: TGTGCCAGTATGGGGTCCCGAATACTATTATTCACTGAAGCTTTCTTT
d_gene: -
v_gene: TRBV19
j_gene: TRBJ1-1
abundance: -

CDR3aa: CAISESERGASVNEQYF
CDR3nt: TGTGCCATCAGTGAGTCTGAGCGGGGGGCCTCCGTCAACGAGCAGTACTTC
d_gene: TRBD2
v_gene: TRBV10-3
j_gene: TRBJ2-7
abundance: -

CDR3aa: CASRPPGHLQHF
CDR3nt: TGTGCCAGCAGGCCCCCGGGCCATCTCCAGCATTTT
d_gene: -
v_gene: TRBV6-6
j_gene: TRBJ1-5
abundance: -

CDR3aa: CASSLQGHTEAFF
CDR3nt: TGTGCCAGCAGTTTACAAGGACACACTGAAGCTTTCTTT
d_gene: -
v_gene: TRBV27
j_gene: TRBJ1-1
abundance: once

CDR3aa: CASSLRTGGSYEQYF
CDR3nt: TGTGCCAGCAGCTTACGAACGGGGGGGTCCTACGAGCAGTACTTC
d_gene: TRBD2
v_gene: TRBV7-2
j_gene: TRBJ2-7
abundance: once

CDR3aa: CSVERGGRTNEQFF
CDR3nt: TGCAGCGTTGAGCGGGGGGGCCGGACCAATGAGCAGTTCTTC
d_gene: TRBD2
v_gene: TRBV29-1
j_gene: TRBJ2-1
abundance: -

CDR3aa: CATSRGTSGGFQETQYF
CDR3nt: TGTGCCACCAGCAGGGGGACTAGCGGGGGATTCCAAGAGACCCAGTACTTC
d_gene: TRBD2
v_gene: TRBV15
j_gene: TRBJ2-5
abundance: -

CDR3aa: CASSQDFLAPSTDTQYF
CDR3nt: TGTGCCAGCAGCCAAGACTTCCTAGCCCCTAGCACAGATACGCAGTATTTT
d_gene: -
v_gene: TRBV14
j_gene: TRBJ2-3
abundance: -

CDR3aa: CASSLGPAAQPQHF
CDR3nt: TGTGCCAGCTCACTTGGACCTGCGGCTCAGCCCCAGCATTTT
d_gene: -
v_gene: TRBV18
j_gene: TRBJ1-5
abundance: -

CDR3aa: CASRARDYSSTDTQYF
CDR3nt: TGCGCCAGCAGGGCCCGCGATTATTCTAGCACAGATACGCAGTATTTT
d_gene: -
v_gene: TRBV5-1
j_gene: TRBJ2-3
abundance: -

CDR3aa: CASRWGRATDGYTF
CDR3nt: TGTGCCAGCAGATGGGGCCGAGCCACTGATGGCTACACCTTC
d_gene: -
v_gene: TRBV27
j_gene: TRBJ1-2
abundance: -

CDR3aa: CASSSLWGGETQYF
CDR3nt: TGTGCCAGCAGCTCGCTGTGGGGGGGTGAGACCCAGTACTTC
d_gene: TRBD2
v_gene: TRBV7-2
j_gene: TRBJ2-5
abundance: -

CDR3aa: CASSIAGDREYGYTF
CDR3nt: TGTGCCAGTAGTATAGCCGGGGACAGGGAATATGGCTACACCTTC
d_gene: TRBD1
v_gene: TRBV19
j_gene: TRBJ1-2
abundance: -

CDR3aa: CAWTGPGNTVYF
CDR3nt: TGTGCCTGGACAGGGCCTGGAAACACCGTATATTTT
d_gene: -
v_gene: TRBV30
j_gene: TRBJ1-3
abundance: -

CDR3aa: CASRFGGQANNSPLHF
CDR3nt: TGTGCCAGCCGCTTTGGAGGACAGGCCAATAATTCACCCCTCCACTTT
d_gene: TRBD1
v_gene: TRBV7-9
j_gene: TRBJ1-6
abundance: -

CDR3aa: CASSQTSGGLSSYEQYF
CDR3nt: TGTGCCAGCAGTCAGACTAGCGGGGGCCTCAGCTCCTACGAGCAGTACTTC
d_gene: TRBD2
v_gene: TRBV11-2
j_gene: TRBJ2-7
abundance: -

CDR3aa: CAWTLRGADSPLHF
CDR3nt: TGTGCCTGGACCCTCCGGGGGGCAGATTCACCCCTCCACTTT
d_gene: -
v_gene: TRBV30
j_gene: TRBJ1-6
abundance: -

CDR3aa: CASSQGLPGNTEAFF
CDR3nt: TGTGCCAGCAGCCAAGGGCTCCCAGGGAACACTGAAGCTTTCTTT
d_gene: -
v_gene: TRBV14
j_gene: TRBJ1-1
abundance: -

CDR3aa: CASSPGPLNSGNTIYF
CDR3nt: TGTGCCAGCAGCCCTGGACCCCTCAACTCTGGAAACACCATATATTTT
d_gene: -
v_gene: TRBV7-2
j_gene: TRBJ1-3
abundance: -

CDR3aa: CAWSLGPTGSSYEQYF
CDR3nt: TGTGCCTGGAGCCTAGGCCCGACAGGGAGCTCCTACGAGCAGTACTTC
d_gene: TRBD1
v_gene: TRBV30
j_gene: TRBJ2-7
abundance: -

CDR3aa: CASSQGHADTQYF
CDR3nt: TGTGCCAGCAGCCAAGGACACGCAGATACGCAGTATTTT
d_gene: -
v_gene: TRBV14
j_gene: TRBJ2-3
abundance: -

CDR3aa: CASRGDGSNEQYF
CDR3nt: TGCGCCAGCAGAGGGGACGGCTCGAACGAGCAGTACTTC
d_gene: -
v_gene: TRBV10-1
j_gene: TRBJ2-7
abundance: -

CDR3aa: CASSPPGQSSGNTIYF
CDR3nt: TGTGCCAGCAGCCCGCCGGGACAGAGCTCTGGAAACACCATATATTTT
d_gene: TRBD1
v_gene: TRBV7-9
j_gene: TRBJ1-3
abundance: -

CDR3aa: CASSRQVNSPLHF
CDR3nt: TGTGCCAGCAGCCGACAGGTTAATTCACCCCTCCACTTT
d_gene: -
v_gene: TRBV11-3
j_gene: TRBJ1-6
abundance: -

CDR3aa: CASSFRRENTGELFF
CDR3nt: TGCGCCAGCAGCTTTCGTCGGGAGAACACCGGGGAGCTGTTTTTT
d_gene: -
v_gene: TRBV5-1
j_gene: TRBJ2-2
abundance: -

CDR3aa: CASSELGPGVRFF
CDR3nt: TGTGCCAGCAGTGAGTTGGGACCGGGTGTCCGGTTCTTC
d_gene: -
v_gene: TRBV6-1
j_gene: TRBJ2-1
abundance: -

CDR3aa: CASSLSGGGHEQYF
CDR3nt: TGTGCCAGCAGCCTAAGCGGGGGGGGTCACGAGCAGTACTTC
d_gene: TRBD2
v_gene: TRBV4-2
j_gene: TRBJ2-7
abundance: -

CDR3aa: CASSPHWAGETQYF
CDR3nt: TGTGCCAGTAGCCCCCATTGGGCGGGAGAGACCCAGTACTTC
d_gene: -
v_gene: TRBV19
j_gene: TRBJ2-5
abundance: -

CDR3aa: CASSLELAGYNEQFF
CDR3nt: TGCGCCAGCAGCTTGGAACTAGCGGGGTACAATGAGCAGTTCTTC
d_gene: TRBD2
v_gene: TRBV5-1
j_gene: TRBJ2-1
abundance: -

CDR3aa: CASMVGDSTDTQYF
CDR3nt: TGTGCCAGCATGGTGGGGGATAGCACAGATACGCAGTATTTT
d_gene: -
v_gene: TRBV6-1
j_gene: TRBJ2-3
abundance: -

CDR3aa: CASSFGTGNNYGYTF
CDR3nt: TGTGCCAGCAGCTTCGGGACAGGGAATAACTATGGCTACACCTTC
d_gene: TRBD1
v_gene: TRBV5-6
j_gene: TRBJ1-2
abundance: -

CDR3aa: CASSRAGQGDYEQYF
CDR3nt: TGTGCCAGCAGCCGGGCAGGTCAGGGGGACTACGAGCAGTACTTC
d_gene: TRBD1
v_gene: TRBV5-4
j_gene: TRBJ2-7
abundance: -

CDR3aa: CASSFSSGGTDTQYF
CDR3nt: TGTGCCAGCAGCTTCTCTAGCGGGGGGACAGATACGCAGTATTTT
d_gene: TRBD2
v_gene: TRBV5-4
j_gene: TRBJ2-3
abundance: -

CDR3aa: CASSVLTRHTQYF
CDR3nt: TGTGCCAGCAGTGTACTGACTCGTCATACGCAGTATTTT
d_gene: -
v_gene: TRBV6-1
j_gene: TRBJ2-3
abundance: -

CDR3aa: CASSLAIPGQGGWGYTF
CDR3nt: TGCGCCAGCAGCTTGGCCATCCCCGGACAGGGGGGGTGGGGCTACACCTTC
d_gene: TRBD1
v_gene: TRBV5-1
j_gene: TRBJ1-2
abundance: -

CDR3aa: CASSLKRDTKYFHYNEQFF
CDR3nt: TGCGCCAGCAGCCTGAAGCGGGACACTAAATACTTCCACTACAATGAGCAGTTCTTC
d_gene: -
v_gene: TRBV5-1
j_gene: TRBJ2-1
abundance: -

CDR3aa: CASRGTYGYTF
CDR3nt: TGCGCCAGCAGGGGGACATATGGCTACACCTTC
d_gene: -
v_gene: TRBV5-1
j_gene: TRBJ1-2
abundance: -

CDR3aa: CASSSTGVGGEKLFF
CDR3nt: TGTGCCAGCAGCTCGACAGGGGTGGGTGGTGAAAAACTGTTTTTT
d_gene: TRBD1
v_gene: TRBV5-4
j_gene: TRBJ1-4
abundance: -

CDR3aa: CASSQDPGRGANYGYTF
CDR3nt: TGCGCCAGCAGCCAAGATCCCGGCAGGGGAGCTAACTATGGCTACACCTTC
d_gene: -
v_gene: TRBV4-1
j_gene: TRBJ1-2
abundance: -

CDR3aa: CASSLASSGANVLTF
CDR3nt: TGCGCCAGCAGCTTGGCTAGCTCTGGGGCCAACGTCCTGACTTTC
d_gene: -
v_gene: TRBV5-1
j_gene: TRBJ2-6
abundance: -

CDR3aa: CASSFSGTDTQYF
CDR3nt: TGTGCCAGCAGCTTCAGCGGCACAGATACGCAGTATTTT
d_gene: -
v_gene: TRBV5-6
j_gene: TRBJ2-3
abundance: -

CDR3aa: CASSVALNTGELFF
CDR3nt: TGTGCCAGCAGCGTAGCCCTGAACACCGGGGAGCTGTTTTTT
d_gene: -
v_gene: TRBV9
j_gene: TRBJ2-2
abundance: -

CDR3aa: CASSWSAVGADTQYF
CDR3nt: TGTGCCAGCAGCTGGAGCGCGGTCGGGGCAGATACGCAGTATTTT
d_gene: -
v_gene: TRBV5-4
j_gene: TRBJ2-3
abundance: -

CDR3aa: CASSGGPLNTEAFF
CDR3nt: TGTGCCAGCAGCGGGGGTCCCCTGAACACTGAAGCTTTCTTT
d_gene: -
v_gene: TRBV7-9
j_gene: TRBJ1-1
abundance: -

CDR3aa: CASSVLGNRNSPLHF
CDR3nt: TGTGCCAGCAGCGTATTAGGGAACCGTAATTCACCCCTCCACTTT
d_gene: -
v_gene: TRBV9
j_gene: TRBJ1-6
abundance: once

CDR3aa: CASSSPFEAFF
CDR3nt: TGTGCCAGCAGTTCCCCCTTCGAAGCTTTCTTT
d_gene: -
v_gene: TRBV6-5
j_gene: TRBJ1-1
abundance: once